Sequencing of this T cell receptor (beta chain) was carried out in a study of blood T cell repertoires in COVID-19. Germline CDR1 and CDR2: SGHDN and FVKESK. V lost 0 bases, J lost 1 base, and 8 bases lay in between. CDR3 length equals 15 residues. In the authors' methods: From reference gene primer amplification, estimates of nucleated cell counts were derived. This table comes from immunoSEQ multiplex PCR, and its TCRdb copy is limited to in-frame clones, with some not included. The V and J calls and clone size are taken from that table; D and trimming were inferred from the DNA. Of 85,000 to 130,000 clones listed, roughly 83% are singletons.

Specimen: peripheral blood. This clonotype was sampled from a woman of 80 years or more with active or convalescent COVID-19. The J gene is TRBJ2-3, the V gene TRBV14; D is undetermined. The CDR3, as DNA: TGTGCCAGCAGCCAAGACTCCACTGGCACAGATACGCAGTATTTT. Translating gives CASSQDSTGTDTQYF.